This T cell receptor beta chain was sequenced for a study of human T cells and chemical hapten exposure (dated by TCRdb to about 2021). At the level of the whole study: For sensitization, 2% DPC in acetone was applied to a 2 cm by 2 cm area of upper inner arm skin. Alopecia areata with under or over 50% scalp involvement, alopecia totalis and alopecia universalis were represented in the patient cohort, which was mostly female. Libraries were pooled for sequencing, and variation in per-sample TCR yields was attributed mainly to small differences in library volumes within the pool. Twenty-nine alopecia patients gave blood for TCR sequencing at one to four time points (pre-sensitization, 2, 6 and 24 weeks). Patch testing was performed on the upper back with Finn chambers containing 0.01% DPC, and the patch tests were scored after 6 days according to International Contact Dermatitis Research Group standards. In alopecia patients, the study followed how the peripheral blood TCR repertoire changed in vivo over primary and secondary sensitization to diphenylcyclopropenone (DPC), a hapten. Blood samples were taken from patients before sensitization (week 0) and at 2, 6 and about 24 weeks after DPC sensitization. Throughout the study period of around 25 weeks, patients also received therapeutic DPC doses to the scalp every week.

Taken from cysteine to phenylalanine, the CDR3 has 13 residues. The DNA shown is the 39-base CDR3, in frame from base 1. V is shortened by 4 bases, J by 4 bases, and the region joining them spans 8 bases. Via the germline V gene, CDR1 is SNHLY and CDR2 FYNNEI. Note on this clonotype: The clone's antigen remains unknown. Nothing much larger sits one base from this clone, and base qualities are not available.

The full study reports these points: Because all patients had alopecia, a presumed autoimmune disease, the immune response of the patients might differ from that of healthy individuals. The number of PT1 expanded TCRs positively correlated with patch test score, significant at thresholds 8, 16 and 32 but not 4. DPC sensitization did not change the number of TCRs with a frequency above 1 in 1000, and there was no evidence of changes in global repertoire structure. Significantly more large CDR3 similarity clusters were formed by expanded TCRs than by pre-sensitization or healthy control sets, consistent with antigen-driven responses. After repeated subsampling, changes were observed in the strength of the expansion versus patch-test correlation and in the threshold at which the correlation became significant.

Taken with the paper, the label for time point translates to: pre-sensitization, week 0. The sample's treatment or condition label, in plain terms: therapeutic diphenylcyclopropenone sensitization with weekly scalp DPC. At each patch-test visit, blood was drawn before the patch test was applied. Eligible patients were aged 18 to 70, diagnosed with alopecia, deemed suitable for DPC therapy, and excluded if pregnant. Total RNA was extracted from unfractionated whole blood collected in Tempus Blood RNA tubes. Library method: RACE. The data were produced on a NextSeq 500. Library preparation attached unique molecular identifiers to individual cDNA molecules for quantitative, reproducible TCR counting. From each blood RNA sample, both TCR alpha and TCR beta chains were sequenced. Under the source paper's analysis protocol: Samples had a median of roughly 100,000 TCRs, with a range from roughly 20,000 to 700,000. The Decombinator software suite was used to annotate V, J and CDR3 in the TCR reads. Every sample was subsampled to the same number of TCRs (28,000) for the PS versus PT1 abundance plots. Expanded TCRs were defined as absent before sensitization and observed at least eight times at the 2-week time point. TCRdb took the public reads, trimmed them with fastp at Q25, ran MiXCR for clone calling and kept in-frame beta chains. Rows with one shared CDR3 protein collapse into an entry with the most common genes and DNA. The V and J calls come from TCRdb's annotation, not from the publication. The sample table holds about 250,000 distinct CDR3 sequences, of which over 7.5% were seen once. The top ten clonotypes cover around 1.2% of the sample.

The sample here was whole blood, taken in connection with sensitization to the hapten diphenylcyclopropenone (DPC). This clonotype was obtained from a man between 18 and 29 years old with alopecia areata. Some clones in this sample may be carry-over from other donors' samples. Here the chain combines TRBV2 and TRBJ2-4, with the identity of the D gene unclear. The base sequence is TGTGCCAGCAGTGGGGGTTCAAAAAACATTCAGTACTTC. The translation is CASSGGSKNIQYF.